Detailed here is one T cell receptor beta chain. The antigen it recognizes is unknown. No qualities accompany the bases; no much larger clone lies one base away. The method was the immunoSEQ multiplex PCR assay. RNA was extracted from all samples and reverse transcribed into cDNA as template for TCR sequencing. SuperScript III was used to make first-strand cDNA, primed with a 2:1 mix of oligo-dT and random hexamers. A synthetic immune receptor repertoire was used to assess amplification bias, and residual bias was removed computationally. As for how the authors treated the data: Raw reads were preprocessed to remove errors, and CDR3 was defined according to IMGT conventions as the region from the conserved cysteine to phenylalanine. Clonality was computed by normalizing Shannon entropy by log2 of the number of productive unique TCRs and subtracting the result from 1. Scalp TCRbeta sequences were cross-referenced with sorted blood CD4 and CD8 repertoires so that the CD4 or CD8 identity of scalp clones could be inferred. Held by TCRdb, this immuneACCESS table contains in-frame sequences only and omits some clones. Under half of the omission traces to an unresolved V gene where checked; the cause of the rest is unknown. The V and J calls and clone size were taken over from that table, and D and trimming were inferred from the DNA. The sample table holds 150,000 or so clones, of which around 47% were seen once. The ten largest clones represent 6% to 7% of the sample.

The V end loses 8 bases and the J end loses 5 bases, and a stretch of 12 bases separates them. The CDR3 holds 12 amino acids from the cysteine to the phenylalanine. The read is trimmed to its CDR3 DNA, 36 bases read in frame from base 1. These data are taken from a study of CD8+ T cells in alopecia areata listed by TCRdb under 2018. Regarding the complete study: The treated patients took part in an open-label pilot trial in which moderate-to-severe alopecia areata was treated with oral tofacitinib at 5 to 10 mg twice daily. To study T cell clonal expansion in alopecia areata, the researchers applied high-throughput TCRbeta sequencing to both the C3H/HeJ mouse model and human patients. Patients stayed on tofacitinib for 6 to 18 months and then had 6 months of follow-up off drug so that delayed response and recurrence could be assessed. In humans, TCRbeta sequencing was performed on scalp tissue and on sorted CD4+ and CD8+ peripheral blood T cells from healthy controls and from patients with patchy or totalis/universalis alopecia areata. The RNA source kit depended on sample type: the PAXgene miRNA kit for fixed scalp, the miRNeasy kit for PBMCs, and the RNeasy kit for mouse skin. Amplification of TCRbeta CDR3 regions was done by immunoSEQ multiplex PCR using 35 Vbeta forward primers and 13 Jbeta reverse primers. Scalp clonality was compared across normal scalp (n=4), patchy alopecia areata scalp (n=8), and alopecia totalis/universalis scalp (n=8). Biopsies were taken from tofacitinib-treated patients at baseline and again at 4 and 24 weeks into treatment, and several of those patients also had a later scalp biopsy.

What the research found in general, with its limitations: Unlike mouse skin, which is dominated by gammadelta T cells, normal human skin has resident alphabeta T cells that are also sequenced, and this complicates analysis of the scalp TCR repertoire. Compared with normal scalp, lesional scalp, particularly in alopecia totalis/universalis, had higher clonality and more expanded CD8+ clones, which suggests antigenic drive. Compared with mice, TCR sequences shared between patients were less clear, possibly partly because of HLA diversity across the patient population.

Peripheral blood and lesional scalp punch biopsies were obtained from patients with alopecia areata. PBMCs were isolated by density centrifugation and stained for CD3, CD4 and CD8, after which CD4+ and CD8+ T cells were sorted on a FACSAria. The sequencing input was CD4+ T cells sorted from blood. This TCR came from a human donor with alopecia areata. This receptor chain uses TRBV23-1 and TRBJ1-2, with the D gene uncertain. TRBV23-1 is flagged as an ORF with uncertain function. CDR3 reads: CASGLGGYGYTF. In nucleotide form, the sequence is TGCGCCAGCGGACTAGGTGGATATGGCTACACCTTC.